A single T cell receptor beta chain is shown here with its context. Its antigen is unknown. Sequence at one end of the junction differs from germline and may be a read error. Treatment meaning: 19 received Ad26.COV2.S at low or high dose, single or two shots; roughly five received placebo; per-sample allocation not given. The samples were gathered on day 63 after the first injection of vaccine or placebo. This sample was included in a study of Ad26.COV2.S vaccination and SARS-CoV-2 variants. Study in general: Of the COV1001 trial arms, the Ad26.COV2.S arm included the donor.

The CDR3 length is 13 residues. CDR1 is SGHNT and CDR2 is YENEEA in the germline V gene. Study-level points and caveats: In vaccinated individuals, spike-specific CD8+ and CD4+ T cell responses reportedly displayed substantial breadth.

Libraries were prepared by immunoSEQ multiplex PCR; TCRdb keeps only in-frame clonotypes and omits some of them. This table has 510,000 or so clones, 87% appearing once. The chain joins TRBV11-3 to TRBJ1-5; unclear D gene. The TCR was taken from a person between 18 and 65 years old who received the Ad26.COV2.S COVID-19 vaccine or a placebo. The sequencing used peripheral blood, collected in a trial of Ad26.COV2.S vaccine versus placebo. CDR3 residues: CARSFPVTKPQHF. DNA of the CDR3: TGTGCCAGAAGCTTCCCTGTTACGAAGCCCCAGCATTTT.